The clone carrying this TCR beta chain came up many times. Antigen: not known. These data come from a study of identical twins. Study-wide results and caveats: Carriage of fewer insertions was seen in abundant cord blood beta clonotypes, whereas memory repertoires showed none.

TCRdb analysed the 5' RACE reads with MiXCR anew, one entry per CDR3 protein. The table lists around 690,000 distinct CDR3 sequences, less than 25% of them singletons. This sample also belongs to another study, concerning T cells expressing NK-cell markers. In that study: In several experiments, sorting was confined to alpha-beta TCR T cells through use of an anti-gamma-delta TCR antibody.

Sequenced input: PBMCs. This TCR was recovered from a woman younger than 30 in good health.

The CDR3 here is CASSHTGGASYEQYF. The CDR3 DNA reads as TGTGCCAGCAGTCACACAGGGGGCGCCTCCTACGAGCAGTACTTC. The chain carries TRBV27 and TRBJ2-7; 9 bases map to TRBD1. The CDR3 loop spans 15 amino acids. The V and J ends lost 5 bases and 0 bases, in that order; junction bases with no gene match: 5. Germline V gene data show CDR1 as MNHEY and CDR2 as SMNVEV (reference sequence).